What follows describes a single T cell receptor (beta chain). Its antigen specificity is not known. No clone much larger than this one lies a single base away; base qualities are absent. Receptor amplification or capture employed the immunoSEQ multiplex PCR assay. The source is immuneACCESS, and TCRdb retained only in-frame sequences with V and J called. Part of the clones is not carried over; for the studies checked, unresolved V genes explain less than half of this, and the remainder is unexplained. Counted in this sample were some 97,000 clones; around 93% of them appeared once. More than 1.5% of the sample is held by the ten biggest clonotypes. The data were obtained in a study of T cell changes during pregnancy in multiple sclerosis (dated by TCRdb to between 2019 and 2020). Study-level background: In women with multiple sclerosis, the researchers looked at how the T cell repertoire shifted as pregnancy progressed.

Looking up the germline V gene yields CDR1 SGHRS and CDR2 YFSETQ. The junction shows trimming of 5 bases on V and 1 base on J, and the gene matches do not reach 6 bases of it. The CDR3 starts with the cysteine, ends with the phenylalanine, and has 16 residues. Of all the DNA, just the CDR3 is kept, 48 bases in frame from base 1. The rearranged segments are TRBV5-1 and TRBJ2-6; 7 bases in between match TRBD1. Sequenced material: peripheral blood, taken after pregnancy. The receptor comes from a female donor with multiple sclerosis, enrolled in a pregnancy study. The DNA is as follows: TGCGCCAGCAGTTCGGGACAGCTATCTGGGGCCAACGTCCTGACTTTC. Protein translation: CASSSGQLSGANVLTF.